The clone carrying this T cell receptor beta chain has a single count. Looked up from germline, CDR1 is ENHRY and CDR2 is SYGVKD. CDR3 length equals 13 residues. V lost 6 bases and J 4 bases, leaving 12 bases between the germline ends. The entry originates in a study of cytomegalovirus exposure and HLA in healthy donors. With 60 Vbeta and 13 Jbeta primers, the PCR was carried out. Sequencing used immunoSEQ multiplex PCR; TCRdb keeps in-frame clones, though not all of them. This table holds 150,000 or so clones, 70% to 80% found once. The genes are TRBV10-3 and TRBJ1-1; perhaps TRBD1 as D (6 bases). The receptor's source is a woman between 40 and 50 years old in good health and CMV-seronegative. Sequencing input: PBMCs. In DNA, the CDR3 is TGTGCCATCAGCAGGGGCAGGGCCACTGAAGCTTTCTTT. Translating it yields CAISRGRATEAFF.